The 24 T cell receptor beta chains given below trace back to one sample, sequenced in a study of blood T cells in healthy people across ages (dated by TCRdb to between 2015 and 2017). Libraries were built with 5' RACE. The data were produced on an Illumina HiSeq 2500. The second PCR ran for roughly 7 to 12 cycles and used a J-beta primer mix along with a sample-barcoded 5' primer. TCRdb took the public reads, trimmed them with fastp at Q25, ran MiXCR for clone calling and kept in-frame beta chains. A single entry per CDR3 protein holds the most common genes and DNA from its merged rows. For this sample there are about 780,000 distinct CDR3 sequences; around 25% appear just once. The top ten clonotypes cover approximately 2.9% of the sample. This sample also appeared in a second study, on T cells of mothers and their children.

Sequencing was performed on blood. The receptors come from a boy between 10 and 17 years old in good health.

This clonotype has at least ten counts. Sequence at one end of the junction differs from germline and may be a read error. V usage is TRBV5-1 and J usage is TRBJ2-7; D not resolved. Germline V gene sequence: CDR1 SGHRS, CDR2 YFSETQ. The CDR3 has 13 amino acids. CDR3 DNA sequence: TGTGCCAGCAGCTTAGAGGCCTCCTACGAGCAGTACTTC. Translation: CASSLEASYEQYF.

In its sample, this clonotype was seen a few times. The chain is built from TRBV29-1 and TRBJ1-2; TRBD1 matches at 8 bases. With V trimmed by 4 bases and J by 6 bases, 10 bases remained unmatched. CDR1 is SQVTM, CDR2 ANQGSEA, per germline. CDR3 size: 14 residues. Written as DNA, the CDR3 is TGCAGCGTTGTCGGTGGAGACAGGGGCGATGGCTACACCTTC. This codes for CSVVGGDRGDGYTF.

The J gene is TRBJ2-1, the V gene TRBV20-1; 11 nucleotides line up with TRBD2. Germline V gene data show CDR1 as DFQATT and CDR2 as SNEGSKA (reference sequence). This CDR3 spans 13 amino acids. Unmatched junction bases numbered 4, after V lost 4 bases and J lost 8 bases. The CDR3 DNA reads TGCAGTGCTACTAGCGGGGGGCACTATGAGCAGTTCTTC. Translated: CSATSGGHYEQFF.

This clonotype appeared a few times. V gene TRBV7-6 combines with J gene TRBJ2-5, with D uncertain. CDR1 and CDR2 from the germline V gene are SGHVS and FNYEAQ. With 1 base removed from V and 4 bases from J, the gap between germline ends came to 16 bases. The CDR3 length is 16 residues. CDR3 bases: TGTGCCAGCAGCTTAGAGATGGCAGCCTGGGGAGAGACCCAGTACTTC. This encodes CASSLEMAAWGETQYF.

The rearrangement links TRBV4-1 to TRBJ2-1; D possibly corresponds to TRBD1 (5 bases). The CDR3 loop spans 16 amino acids. Germline assignment: CDR1 MGHRA and CDR2 YSYEKL. V was clipped by 6 bases and J by 0 bases, with 15 bases between them. The CDR3 region is CASRPTGLRSYNEQFF. The CDR3 bases are TGCGCCAGCAGGCCTACAGGCCTCCGCTCCTACAATGAGCAGTTCTTC.

This chain uses TRBV12-3 or TRBV12-4 with TRBJ1-6; 10 nucleotides align to TRBD1. CDR3 length: 17 residues. V shed 5 bases, J shed 2 bases, and the junction held 6 bases outside the gene matches. CDR3 nucleotide sequence: TGTGCCAGCAGTAGTCCTGGGACAGGGGCCTATAATTCACCCCTCCACTTT. Protein: CASSSPGTGAYNSPLHF.

The sample holds many counts of this clonotype. The chain has TRBV29-1 and TRBJ2-5; D may be TRBD1 or TRBD2 (5 bases each). Germline CDR1 reads SQVTM; CDR2 reads ANQGSEA. With 7 bases removed from V and 3 bases from J, the gap between germline ends came to 12 bases. This CDR3 spans 12 amino acids. The CDR3 spells CSARDAEETQYF. The CDR3 DNA reads TGCAGCGCTCGGGACGCAGAAGAGACCCAGTACTTC.

This clonotype was seen a few times. V gene TRBV7-9 combines with J gene TRBJ2-1; TRBD2 matches at 12 bases. CDR3 size: 16 residues. Germline V gives CDR1 SEHNR, CDR2 FQNEAQ (reference sequence). V was clipped by 5 bases and J by 6 bases; unmatched bases: 8. As DNA, the CDR3 is TGTGCCAGCAGCCCCGGACTAGCGGGGTGGGGCAATGAGCAGTTCTTC. Its translation is CASSPGLAGWGNEQFF.

This clonotype came up many times. The rearrangement links TRBV20-1 to TRBJ2-5, with 8 positions matching TRBD2. V gave up 3 bases and J gave up 5 bases; unmatched junction bases: 8. The CDR3 has 14 residues. Germline V gene lookup returns CDR1 DFQATT and CDR2 SNEGSKA (reference sequence). The CDR3, as DNA: TGCAGTGCTAGCGGGGGGGGTACCTTGGAGACCCAGTACTTC. It yields the protein CSASGGGTLETQYF.

The chain uses TRBV29-1 and TRBJ2-1; either TRBD1 or TRBD2 may fit D (5 bases each). Germline lookup yields CDR1 SQVTM and CDR2 ANQGSEA. V lost 7 bases and J lost 0, with 13 bases in between. CDR3 length: 14 amino acids. The CDR3 spells CSADRGSSYNEQFF. The CDR3 DNA reads as TGCAGCGCGGACCGGGGCAGCTCCTACAATGAGCAGTTCTTC.

A few counts support this clonotype. The CDR3 sequence is CSVEPAIDYNEQFF. For the CDR3, the DNA is TGCAGCGTCGAGCCGGCAATTGACTACAATGAGCAGTTCTTC. V is TRBV29-1 and J is TRBJ2-1; D remains ambiguous. CDR1 is SQVTM, CDR2 ANQGSEA, per germline. Trimming took 6 bases from V and 3 from J, leaving 15 bases between them. This CDR3 has 14 amino acids.

V gene TRBV20-1 combines with J gene TRBJ2-7; TRBD1 matches 9 bases. V was clipped by 1 base and J by 0 bases; unmatched bases: 4. Germline assignment: CDR1 DFQATT and CDR2 SNEGSKA (reference sequence). The CDR3 is made up of 15 amino acids. The CDR3 loop is CSARGIQGASYEQYF. Here the CDR3 DNA reads TGCAGTGCTAGAGGTATACAGGGGGCCTCCTACGAGCAGTACTTC.

The V gene is TRBV6-5, the J gene TRBJ2-1; 9 bases map to TRBD2. J gave up 7 bases and V 6 bases, and 16 bases lay outside the gene matches. The CDR3 is 17 residues long. Germline V gene lookup returns CDR1 MNHEY and CDR2 SVGAGI. The DNA for the CDR3 is TGTGCCAGCAGCACTCGACTAGCGGACCCGAAAGCGAATGAGCAGTTCTTC. Amino acids: CASSTRLADPKANEQFF.

The chain recombines TRBV3-1 with TRBJ2-7, with TRBD1 matching over 10 bases. Per the germline V gene, CDR1 is LGHDT and CDR2 is YNNKEL (reference sequence). The CDR3 spans 16 residues. V was pared by 4 bases and J by 3 bases, with 9 bases of the junction left unmatched. The chain's CDR3 is CASSPSTGTGDYEQYF. The CDR3 DNA follows: TGTGCCAGCAGCCCCTCGACCGGGACAGGGGACTACGAGCAGTACTTC.

This sequence joins TRBV7-3 and TRBJ2-3, with TRBD2 matching over 10 bases. V was pared by 3 bases and J by 0 bases, with 9 bases of the junction left unmatched. This CDR3 is 18 amino acids long. Germline assignment: CDR1 SGHTA and CDR2 FQGTGA. The CDR3 DNA reads TGTGCCAGCAGCTTGACGGCTAGCGGGGGCCTAAGCACAGATACGCAGTATTTT. Translation gives CASSLTASGGLSTDTQYF.

V is TRBV7-9 and J is TRBJ2-4, with unresolved D. Trimming shortened V by 5 bases and J by 2 bases, and 16 bases separated the two germline ends. The germline CDR1 and CDR2 sequences are SEHNR and FQNEAQ (reference sequence). There are 16 residues in the CDR3. CDR3 protein: CASSVRLGPTKNIQYF. For the CDR3, the DNA is TGTGCCAGCAGCGTTCGTTTAGGCCCAACCAAAAACATTCAGTACTTC. The full variable domain, completed using reference TRBV7-9 and TRBJ2-4, is DTGVSQNPRHKITKRGQNVTFRCDPISEHNRLYWYRQTLGQGPEFLTYFQNEAQLEKSRLLSDRFSAERPKGSFSTLEIQRTEQGDSAMYLCASSVRLGPTKNIQYFGAGTRLSVL.

In its sample, this clonotype was seen once. The chain has TRBV12-3 or TRBV12-4 and TRBJ2-3; tentatively, D is TRBD1 (6 bases). V dropped 4 bases and J dropped 5 bases, with 16 bases sitting between them. This CDR3 region has 15 residues. The CDR3 loop is CASSSHRVAGDTQYF. CDR3 in DNA: TGTGCCAGCAGTTCCCACAGGGTGGCGGGAGATACGCAGTATTTT.

The J gene is TRBJ2-6, the V gene TRBV5-1; tentative D call: TRBD1 (7 bases). V lost 4 bases and J lost 0, with 17 bases in between. Germline assignment: CDR1 SGHRS and CDR2 YFSETQ. The CDR3 runs to 18 residues. The CDR3 bases are TGCGCCAGCAGCCGGGGGACAGAGTTTGACTCTGGGGCCAACGTCCTGACTTTC. Protein product: CASSRGTEFDSGANVLTF.

This clonotype turned up a few times. V usage is TRBV20-1 and J usage is TRBJ2-5; unclear D gene. This CDR3 comprises 13 residues. From germline, CDR1 is DFQATT and CDR2 SNEGSKA (reference sequence). V was clipped by 0 bases and J by 3 bases, with 8 bases between them. The CDR3 is CSARDPGEETQYF. The CDR3 coding sequence is TGCAGTGCTAGAGACCCGGGTGAAGAGACCCAGTACTTC.

The chain couples TRBV3-1 to TRBJ2-1; no firm D call. This CDR3 is built from 12 residues. Trimming removed 2 bases at V and 7 bases at J, with 6 bases between. Germline assignment: CDR1 LGHDT and CDR2 YNNKEL (reference sequence). CDR3 DNA: TGTGCCAGCAGCCAATACAGAAATGAGCAGTTCTTC. Its protein product is CASSQYRNEQFF.

The J gene is TRBJ2-1, the V gene TRBV28; D might be TRBD1 (7 bases). The CDR3 contains 13 residues. CDR1 and CDR2 from the germline V gene are MDHEN and SYDVKM. V was pared by 1 base and J by 11 bases, with 12 bases between. CDR3 DNA: TGTGCCAGCAGTTTATTACAGGGGAGGAAGCAGTTCTTC. Its translation: CASSLLQGRKQFF. The full variable domain, completed using reference TRBV28 and TRBJ2-1, is DVKVTQSSRYLVKRTGEKVFLECVQDMDHENMFWYRQDPGLGLRLIYFSYDVKMKEKGDIPEGYSVSREKKERFSLILESASTNQTSMYLCASSLLQGRKQFFGPGTRLTVL.

This clonotype was found a few times. The chain joins TRBV5-1 to TRBJ2-1, with D maybe TRBD1 (6 bases). The germline V gene has CDR1 SGHRS and CDR2 YFSETQ. The CDR3 extends over 12 amino acids. V lost 4 bases, J lost 8 bases, and 10 bases lay in between. CDR3 coding DNA: TGCGCCAGCAGCCAGGGGCAGGATGAGCAGTTCTTC. Its protein is CASSQGQDEQFF. Full variable domain (rest looked up from reference TRBV5-1 and TRBJ2-1): KAGVTQTPRYLIKTRGQQVTLSCSPISGHRSVSWYQQTPGQGLQFLFEYFSETQRNKGNFPGRFSGRQFSNSRSEMNVSTLELGDSALYLCASSQGQDEQFFGPGTRLTVL.

The rearrangement links TRBV28 to TRBJ1-6; D is undetermined. The V end lost 6 bases, the J end lost 0 bases, and 9 bases lay between the germline ends. Germline V gene data show CDR1 as MDHEN and CDR2 as SYDVKM. The CDR3 sequence is 15 residues long. The CDR3 nucleotides read TGTGCCAGCAGGGCCTCAAGCTCCTATAATTCACCCCTCCACTTT. It encodes CASRASSSYNSPLHF.

This clonotype was found a few times. This rearrangement joins TRBV3-1 to TRBJ2-7; D gene ambiguous. Germline assignment: CDR1 LGHDT and CDR2 YNNKEL (reference sequence). The length of the CDR3 is 14 residues. V lost 0 bases and J lost 0, with 6 bases in between. CDR3 sequence (DNA): TGTGCCAGCAGCCAAGATGAACTCTCCTACGAGCAGTACTTC. Translation: CASSQDELSYEQYF.